Below are 13 T cell receptor beta chains sequenced from a single sample in a study of shared clonotypes between healthy human individuals. Produced via immunoSEQ multiplex PCR; TCRdb's table is partial and in-frame only. In the table there are about 1 million clones, around 76% of which are singletons. Sequencing input: memory CD4+ T cells sorted from blood. The subset here: CD45RA-negative fraction. The receptor set was obtained from a man younger than 35 in good health.

The CDR3 sequence is CAISTILGKGGTDTQYF. The CDR3 bases are TGTGCCATCAGTACAATTTTGGGTAAGGGGGGCACAGATACGCAGTATTTT. The V call is TRBV10-3, the J call TRBJ2-3; a weak D match, TRBD1 (6 bases). Trimming pared 5 bases from V and 1 base from J, leaving 19 bases between. The CDR3 loop spans 17 amino acids. Germline CDR1 and CDR2: ENHRY and SYGVKD.

CDR3 coding DNA: TGTGCCAGCAGTTCGAATCGGGGTGGAAACACCATATATTTT. As protein: CASSSNRGGNTIYF. V and J are TRBV6-5 and TRBJ1-3; no clear D. The CDR3 covers 14 residues. The germline CDR1 and CDR2 sequences are MNHEY and SVGAGI. V shed 4 bases and J shed 3 bases, with 10 bases lying between them.

This clone was detected only a few times. The chain recombines TRBV28 with TRBJ1-5; 9 bases are a match to TRBD1. From germline, CDR1 is MDHEN and CDR2 SYDVKM. V gave up 5 bases and J gave up 4 bases; unmatched junction bases: 12. The CDR3 spans 17 residues. The CDR3 DNA follows: TGTGCCAGCAGTCATATACAGGGGGCTTCGGGTAATCAGCCCCAGCATTTT. Translated, it gives CASSHIQGASGNQPQHF.

CDR3 coding DNA: TGCGCCAGCAGCCTTGGGGGGACAGGAGGGAGCTCTGGAAACACCATATATTTT. It specifies CASSLGGTGGSSGNTIYF. The chain links TRBV5-1 to TRBJ1-3; TRBD1 aligns across 8 bases. Per germline, CDR1 SGHRS and CDR2 YFSETQ. The J segment lost 0 bases and the V segment lost 4 bases, leaving 12 bases of the junction unmatched. The CDR3 is made up of 18 amino acids.

The chain combines TRBV5-1 with TRBJ2-5, with D possibly matching TRBD1 (6 bases). Matching the DNA end better, TRBJ2-7 makes the J call doubtful. Germline CDR1 and CDR2: SGHRS and YFSETQ. The CDR3 is made up of 13 amino acids. CDR3 coding DNA: TGCGCCAGCAGCTGGGACATCTCCTACGAGCAGTACTTC. The encoded protein is CASSWDISYEQYF.

V is TRBV7-2 and J is TRBJ2-5; D is possibly TRBD1 (5 bases). Trimming stripped 5 bases from V and 2 bases from J, with 15 bases between. There are 15 residues in the CDR3. Germline V gene sequence: CDR1 SGHTA, CDR2 FQGNSA. The CDR3 sequence: CASSPLGQQQETQYF. The CDR3 DNA sequence: TGTGCCAGCAGCCCACTCGGACAACAACAAGAGACCCAGTACTTC.

The chain is built from TRBV11-1 and TRBJ2-5; D might be TRBD1 (6 bases). Trimming pared 1 base from V and 3 bases from J, leaving 12 bases between. CDR1 is SGHAT, CDR2 FQDESV, per germline (reference sequence). The CDR3 runs 15 residues. CDR3 loop: CASSLGGQRKETQYF. In DNA, the CDR3 is TGTGCCAGCAGCTTAGGGGGGCAGAGGAAAGAGACCCAGTACTTC.

The chain links TRBV5-1 to TRBJ1-2; D is ambiguous. Trimming shortened V by 0 bases and J by 0 bases, and 12 bases separated the two germline ends. CDR3 length equals 16 residues. Germline lookup yields CDR1 SGHRS and CDR2 YFSETQ. The CDR3, as DNA: TGCGCCAGCAGCTTGGACCCCCGCCGGGCTAACTATGGCTACACCTTC. Its protein is CASSLDPRRANYGYTF.

The chain couples TRBV27 to TRBJ2-7; the match to TRBD2 covers 14 bases. The CDR3 has 17 residues. CDR1 MNHEY and CDR2 SMNVEV come from the germline V gene (reference sequence). V dropped 10 bases and J dropped 4; count of bases not matched to a gene: 15. The DNA of the CDR3 is TGTGCCACCCCGTTCTTAGGACTAGCGGGAGGCCTTTACGAGCAGTACTTC. Protein: CATPFLGLAGGLYEQYF.

The chain joins TRBV18 to TRBJ2-5; no clear D gene. Looked up from germline, CDR1 is KGHSH and CDR2 is LQKENI. Trimming took off 3 bases at V and 2 bases at J, with 10 bases between the two ends. CDR3 length: 14 amino acids. CDR3 in amino acids: CASSPALGQETQYF. DNA of the CDR3: TGTGCCAGCTCACCCGCCTTGGGGCAAGAGACCCAGTACTTC. Based on the CDR3 plus reference TRBV18 and TRBJ2-5, the full variable domain is NAGVMQNPRHLVRRRGQEARLRCSPMKGHSHVYWYRQLPEEGLKFMVYLQKENIIDESGMPKERFSAEFPKEGPSILRIQQVVRGDSAAYFCASSPALGQETQYFGPGTRLLVL.

In this sample, this clone turned up a few times. Other DNA variants within this sample encode the same CDR3. The V gene is TRBV5-6, the J gene TRBJ1-1; 7 positions match TRBD1. Looked up from germline, CDR1 is SGHDT and CDR2 is YYEEEE. There are 15 residues in the CDR3. V dropped 4 bases and J dropped 3; count of bases not matched to a gene: 9. Here the CDR3 reads CASSPTAGGYTEAFF. The CDR3 bases are TGTGCCAGCAGCCCAACTGCAGGGGGGTACACTGAAGCTTTCTTT.

The chain combines TRBV25-1 with TRBJ2-1; maybe TRBD2 (6 bases). The CDR3 is 14 amino acids. The germline gives CDR1 MGHDK, CDR2 SYGVNS. Trimming removed 8 bases at V and 1 base at J, with 12 bases between. Here the CDR3 DNA reads TGTGCCAGCGGGATAGGGAGGTCCTACAATGAGCAGTTCTTC. This gives the protein CASGIGRSYNEQFF.

The rearrangement links TRBV19 to TRBJ1-1, with TRBD1 matching over 7 bases. CDR1 is LNHDA, CDR2 SQIVND, per germline (reference sequence). The CDR3 covers 12 residues. J gave up 11 bases and V 4 bases, and 7 bases lay outside the gene matches. The CDR3 loop reads CASSTSGGGAFF. As DNA, the CDR3 is TGTGCCAGTAGTACCTCAGGGGGAGGCGCTTTCTTT. Full variable domain (outside the CDR3, taken from reference TRBV19 and TRBJ1-1): DGGITQSPKYLFRKEGQNVTLSCEQNLNHDAMYWYRQDPGQGLRLIYYSQIVNDFQKGDIAEGYSVSREKKESFPLTVTSAQKNPTAFYLCASSTSGGGAFFGQGTRLTVV.